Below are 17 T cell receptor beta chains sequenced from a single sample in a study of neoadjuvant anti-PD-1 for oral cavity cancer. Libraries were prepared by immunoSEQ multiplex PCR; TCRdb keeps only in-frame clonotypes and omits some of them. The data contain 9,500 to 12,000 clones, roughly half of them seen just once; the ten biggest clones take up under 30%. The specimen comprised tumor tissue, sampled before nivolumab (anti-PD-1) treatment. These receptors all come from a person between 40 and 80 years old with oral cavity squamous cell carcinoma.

DNA for the CDR3: TGTGCCAGCAGTGAGTGGGCAGGGGGTCAGCCCCAGCATTTT. Protein sequence: CASSEWAGGQPQHF. The chain employs TRBV2 and TRBJ1-5; 7 nucleotides agree with TRBD1. V shed 3 bases, J shed 6 bases, and the junction held 5 bases outside the gene matches. Germline lookup yields CDR1 SNHLY and CDR2 FYNNEI. The CDR3 runs 14 residues.

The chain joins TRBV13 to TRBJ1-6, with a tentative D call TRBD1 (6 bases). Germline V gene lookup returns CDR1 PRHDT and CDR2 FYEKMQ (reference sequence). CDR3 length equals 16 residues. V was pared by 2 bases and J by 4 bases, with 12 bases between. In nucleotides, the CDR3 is TGTGCCAGCAGCTTATCAGGGGCATTATATAATTCACCCCTCCACTTT. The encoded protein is CASSLSGALYNSPLHF.

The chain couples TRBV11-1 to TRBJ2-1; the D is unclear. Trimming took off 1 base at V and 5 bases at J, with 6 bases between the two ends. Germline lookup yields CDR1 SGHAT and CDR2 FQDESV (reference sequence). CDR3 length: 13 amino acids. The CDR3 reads CASSLGRNNEQFF. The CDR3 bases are TGTGCCAGCAGCTTAGGACGTAACAATGAGCAGTTCTTC. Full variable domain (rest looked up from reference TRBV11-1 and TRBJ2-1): EAEVAQSPRYKITEKSQAVAFWCDPISGHATLYWYRQILGQGPELLVQFQDESVVDDSQLPKDRFSAERLKGVDSTLKIQPAELGDSAMYLCASSLGRNNEQFFGPGTRLTVL.

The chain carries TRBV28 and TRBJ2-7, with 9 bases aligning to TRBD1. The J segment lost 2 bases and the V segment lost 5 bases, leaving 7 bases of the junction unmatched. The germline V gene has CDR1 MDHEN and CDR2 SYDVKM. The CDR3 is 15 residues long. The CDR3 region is CASSPPGQGAYEQYF. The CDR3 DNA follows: TGTGCCAGCAGTCCGCCGGGACAGGGTGCCTACGAGCAGTACTTC. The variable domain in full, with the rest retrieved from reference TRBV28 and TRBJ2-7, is DVKVTQSSRYLVKRTGEKVFLECVQDMDHENMFWYRQDPGLGLRLIYFSYDVKMKEKGDIPEGYSVSREKKERFSLILESASTNQTSMYLCASSPPGQGAYEQYFGPGTRLTVT.

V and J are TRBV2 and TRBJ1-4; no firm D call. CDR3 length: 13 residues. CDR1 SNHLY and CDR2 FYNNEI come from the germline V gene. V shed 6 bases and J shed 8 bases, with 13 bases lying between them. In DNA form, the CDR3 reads TGTGCCAGCAGGAGGGAACAAAAGGAAAAACTGTTTTTT. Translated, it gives CASRREQKEKLFF. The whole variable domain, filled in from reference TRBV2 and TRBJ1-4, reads EPEVTQTPSHQVTQMGQEVILRCVPISNHLYFYWYRQILGQKVEFLVSFYNNEISEKSEIFDDQFSVERPDGSNFTLKIRSTKLEDSAMYFCASRREQKEKLFFGSGTQLSVL.

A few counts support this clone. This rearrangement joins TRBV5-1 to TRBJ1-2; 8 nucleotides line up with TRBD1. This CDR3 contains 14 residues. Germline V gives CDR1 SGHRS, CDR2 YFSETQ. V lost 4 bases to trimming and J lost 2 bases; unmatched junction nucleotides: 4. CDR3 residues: CASSPRTGNYGYTF. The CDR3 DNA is TGCGCCAGCAGCCCCAGGACAGGGAACTATGGCTACACCTTC.

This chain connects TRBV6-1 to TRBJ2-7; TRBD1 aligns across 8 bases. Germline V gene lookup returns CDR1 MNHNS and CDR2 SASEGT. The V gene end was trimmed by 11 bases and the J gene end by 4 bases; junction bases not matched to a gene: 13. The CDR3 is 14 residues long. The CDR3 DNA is TGTGCCTCCCAGACAGGACAGGGTGGGTACGAGCAGTACTTC. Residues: CASQTGQGGYEQYF.

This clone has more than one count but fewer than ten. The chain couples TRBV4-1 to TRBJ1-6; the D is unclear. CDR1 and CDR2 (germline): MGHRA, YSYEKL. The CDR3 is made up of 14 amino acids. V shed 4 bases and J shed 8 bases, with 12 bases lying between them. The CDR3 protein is CASSLGGADSPLHF. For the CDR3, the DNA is TGCGCCAGCAGCCTAGGAGGCGCAGATTCACCCCTCCACTTT.

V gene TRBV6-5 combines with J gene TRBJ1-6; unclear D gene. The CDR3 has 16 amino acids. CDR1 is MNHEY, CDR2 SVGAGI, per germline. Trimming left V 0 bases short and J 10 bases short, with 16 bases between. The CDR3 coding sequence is TGTGCCAGCAGTTACTCGAGGCCCTCATCGAGGTCACCCCTCCACTTT. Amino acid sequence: CASSYSRPSSRSPLHF.

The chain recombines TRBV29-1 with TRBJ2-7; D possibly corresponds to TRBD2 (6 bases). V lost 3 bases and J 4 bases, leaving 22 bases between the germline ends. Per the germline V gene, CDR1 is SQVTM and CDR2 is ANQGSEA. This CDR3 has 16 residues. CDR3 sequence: CSVEGRDLGTGYEQYF. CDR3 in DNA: TGCAGCGTTGAGGGGCGGGATTTGGGGACTGGATACGAGCAGTACTTC.

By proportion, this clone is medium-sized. This CDR3 reads CASSSFGTGSGYTF. The CDR3 nucleotides read TGTGCCAGCAGCTCCTTCGGGACAGGGAGTGGCTACACCTTC. V is TRBV28 and J is TRBJ1-2, with 9 bases identical to TRBD1. The germline gives CDR1 MDHEN, CDR2 SYDVKM. The CDR3 runs 14 residues. Trimming cost V 6 bases and J 7 bases; bases outside gene matches: 9.

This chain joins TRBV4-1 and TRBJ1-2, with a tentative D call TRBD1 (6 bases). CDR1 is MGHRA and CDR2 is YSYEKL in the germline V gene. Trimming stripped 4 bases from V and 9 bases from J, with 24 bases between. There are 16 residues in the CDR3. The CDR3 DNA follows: TGCGCCAGCAGCCGCCCGAACACCGGGACATCTAGGAGCTACACCTTC. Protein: CASSRPNTGTSRSYTF.

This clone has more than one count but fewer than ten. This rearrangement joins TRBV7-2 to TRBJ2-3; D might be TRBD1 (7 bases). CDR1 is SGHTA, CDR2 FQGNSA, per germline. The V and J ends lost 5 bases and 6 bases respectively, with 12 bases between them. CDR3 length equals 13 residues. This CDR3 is CASSARGRDTQYF. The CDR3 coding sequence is TGTGCCAGCAGCGCCAGGGGGAGGGATACGCAGTATTTT.

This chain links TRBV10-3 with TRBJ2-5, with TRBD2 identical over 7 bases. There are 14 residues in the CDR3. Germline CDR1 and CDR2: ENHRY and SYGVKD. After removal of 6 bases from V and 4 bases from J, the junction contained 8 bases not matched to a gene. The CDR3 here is CAIRPTASGETQYF. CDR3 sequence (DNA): TGTGCCATCAGGCCGACGGCTAGCGGAGAGACCCAGTACTTC.

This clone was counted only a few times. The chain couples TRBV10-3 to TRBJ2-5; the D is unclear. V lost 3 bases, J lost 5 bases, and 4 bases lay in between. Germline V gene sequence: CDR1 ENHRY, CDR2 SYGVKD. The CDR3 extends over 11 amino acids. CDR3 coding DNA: TGTGCCATCAGTGAAACGGAGACCCAGTACTTC. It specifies CAISETETQYF.

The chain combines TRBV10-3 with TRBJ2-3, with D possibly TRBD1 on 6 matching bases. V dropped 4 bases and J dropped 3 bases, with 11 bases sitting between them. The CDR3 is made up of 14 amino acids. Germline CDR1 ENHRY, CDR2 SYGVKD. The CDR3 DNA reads TGTGCCATCAGTGTTCAGAGGGGGACAGATACGCAGTATTTT. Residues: CAISVQRGTDTQYF.

The DNA of the CDR3 is TGTGCCAGTAGTACGGGGACAGTGAAAGCTTTCTTT. Protein product: CASSTGTVKAFF. The rearrangement joins TRBV19 to TRBJ1-1; 7 bases are shared with TRBD1. The trim removed 4 bases at V and 9 bases at J, leaving 5 bases unmatched. The CDR3 spans 12 residues. Germline V gene lookup returns CDR1 LNHDA and CDR2 SQIVND (reference sequence).